The sequence of this TCR beta chain was determined in a study of T cell responses to AZD1222 COVID-19 vaccine. The study, taken as a whole, reports: Baseline serology detected seropositivity in only six AZD1222 recipients. Repertoires were obtained only post-peak T cell response.

Comments on this clone: Its antigen is as yet unknown.

Data came from immunoSEQ multiplex PCR; TCRdb stores just in-frame clones and leaves some out. This table has tens of thousands of clones, roughly 90% appearing once. V gave up 4 bases and J gave up 4 bases, with 10 bases separating them. Germline V gene sequence: CDR1 LGHNA, CDR2 YSLEER. This CDR3 spans 13 amino acids. The TCR was taken from an adult in good health. The chain is built from TRBV4-3 and TRBJ1-1; D may be TRBD1 (5 bases). The sample consisted of peripheral blood, taken on day 0 of AZD1222 vaccination. DNA of the CDR3: TGCGCCAGCAGCCGAACCCAGGGCACTGAAGCTTTCTTT. Residues: CASSRTQGTEAFF.